The T cell receptor (beta chain) under discussion was sequenced for a study of tumor-infiltrating lymphocytes in primary liver carcinoma listed by TCRdb under 2017. With regard to the full study: Between late 2015 and early 2016, a few patients in China with histopathologically diagnosed primary liver carcinoma had surgical resection. The five patients, three men and two women aged 30 to 69 years, had hepatocellular carcinoma (four) or combined HCC and intrahepatic cholangiocarcinoma (one). The five patients had tumors staged T1-T3 N0M0, with maximum diameters ranging from roughly 4.2 to 10 cm. Roughly 3.5 to 8 million productive TCRbeta reads were obtained per sample, and no significant difference in read depth was found between tissue types. For each liver tumor, the study sampled five regions along with adjacent normal tissue and blood, and applied TCRbeta repertoire sequencing, expression microarrays and whole-exome sequencing. A total of 35 specimens from 5 patients underwent TCRbeta repertoire sequencing, comprising about 25 tumor regions, 5 adjacent noncancerous liver tissues and 5 peripheral blood samples. Repertoires from technical replicates were highly reproducible, with mean shared-clone rates approximately 0.92 and correlation coefficients above 0.98. The research as a whole found: Compared with blood, tumors had a significantly larger share of the repertoire taken up by the top 250 clones (p = 0.039). Repertoire overlap was higher between tumor regions (mean around 35%) than tumor-adjacent (roughly 17%) or tumor-blood (roughly 14%) pairs, consistent with antigen-driven expansion. Bulk unsorted samples precluded comparing CD4+ and CD8+ T cell repertoires. Only 4 to 6 patients were included in the study, and the authors note that the findings should be validated in a larger study. Only the TCR beta chain was sequenced, so true repertoire diversity is likely underestimated because unpaired alpha chains were not captured.

RNA from unsorted whole blood was extracted with TRIzol reagent, and germline DNA was obtained with the DNeasy Blood & Tissue kit. At the time of sampling, the patients had chronic HBV infection and had not received any treatment. Before surgery, approximately 4.3 milliliters of peripheral blood were drawn into K2EDTA tubes. This clonotype was counted only a few times. Its recognized antigen is unknown. No much larger clone exists at a distance of one base, and base qualities are not known. A constant-region primer and ProtoScript II reverse transcriptase were used to reverse-transcribe TCRbeta-specific cDNA from about 0.55 ug total RNA. Three nested multiplex PCR rounds, following a slightly modified ARM-PCR procedure, were used to build the TCRbeta libraries. Each of the first two PCR rounds ran for around 10 cycles using multiplex TRBV1-TRBV30 forward primers together with a Cbeta reverse primer. Sample barcodes and Illumina adapters were attached in a final 25-cycle PCR using Deep VentR polymerase. Before sequencing, amplicons of 200-500 bp were purified from gel using a QIAquick gel extraction kit. An Illumina HiSeq 2500 was used to sequence the TCRbeta amplicons with 250-bp paired-end reads. In the original analysis: Quality trimming of reads was performed with Trimmomatic v0.33, and paired reads were merged with FLASH v1.2.11 so that full CDR3 sequences could be recovered. V, D and J germline segments were assigned to the rearranged TCRbeta sequences using MiGEC v1.2.1b. Clonotype statistics and Shannon-Wiener diversity indices were calculated with VDJtools v1.0.0. To reduce sampling bias, subsequent analyses other than the diversity analysis used only the 250 most abundant clonotypes in each sample. TCRdb cleaned the public reads at Q25 with fastp, built clones with MiXCR and kept in-frame beta chains. Rows are combined by CDR3 protein, so each entry shows the most common genes and DNA. V and J calls and clone size were set by TCRdb, not the authors. This sample has a few hundred thousand distinct CDR3 sequences in its table, and about 50% of those were observed once. About 17% of the sample lies in the top ten.

Deletion took 2 bases off V and 4 bases off J, with a span of 11 bases between the germline ends. The cysteine opens and the phenylalanine closes a CDR3 of 14 amino acids. Only the CDR3 portion is preserved as DNA: 42 bases, with reading frame beginning at the first base. In the germline V gene, CDR1 corresponds to SGHDN and CDR2 to FVKESK. The TCR was taken from a woman aged 25 to 39 with primary liver carcinoma and hepatitis B virus infection. The rearrangement combines TRBV14 with TRBJ1-1; 5 matching bases give a weak D call of TRBD1. Sequencing was done on a sample of peripheral blood. The nucleotide sequence is TGTGCCAGCAGCCAACTTCAGGGCGGCACTGAAGCTTTCTTT. This sequence encodes CASSQLQGGTEAFF.